The 13 T cell receptor beta chains reported below all come from one sample, sequenced in a study of cytomegalovirus exposure and HLA in healthy donors. Method: immunoSEQ multiplex PCR; TCRdb's copy keeps in-frame clones and lacks some. The top ten clones hold 3% to 3.5% of a sample with about 160,000 clones, roughly 89% of them seen once. Sequenced material: PBMCs. The receptors here all came from a woman between 18 and 29 years old in good health and CMV-seropositive.

This rearrangement joins TRBV29-1 to TRBJ1-2; D is unclear. This CDR3 is built from 12 residues. Germline assignment: CDR1 SQVTM and CDR2 ANQGSEA. The V gene lost 1 base and the J gene lost 6 bases, with 9 bases spanning the gap. The CDR3 DNA reads TGCAGCGTTGAAGGGGGAGGCGATGGCTACACCTTC. Protein: CSVEGGGDGYTF. The complete variable domain, with remaining parts taken from reference TRBV29-1 and TRBJ1-2, reads SAVISQKPSRDICQRGTSLTIQCQVDSQVTMMFWYRQQPGQSLTLIATANQGSEATYESGFVIDKFPISRPNLTFSTLTVSNMSPEDSSIYLCSVEGGGDGYTFGSGTRLTVV.

The chain employs TRBV4-1 and TRBJ1-5; no firm D call. Germline-derived CDR1 and CDR2 are MGHRA and YSYEKL. This CDR3 comprises 14 residues. V was trimmed by 1 base and J by 3 bases, leaving 7 bases between them. The CDR3 nucleotides are TGCGCCAGCAGCCAAGTGGCAGACAATCAGCCCCAGCATTTT. Translating it yields CASSQVADNQPQHF.

The rearrangement uses TRBV29-1 and TRBJ2-3, with 8 positions matching TRBD1. The CDR3 loop spans 14 amino acids. The V gene end was trimmed by 6 bases and the J gene end by 5 bases; junction bases not matched to a gene: 10. Germline assignment: CDR1 SQVTM and CDR2 ANQGSEA. In DNA form, the CDR3 reads TGCAGCGTGCACCGCAGGGGGCAGGGAGATACGCAGTATTTT. This encodes CSVHRRGQGDTQYF.

The rearrangement links TRBV14 to TRBJ2-7; D gene ambiguous. V was trimmed by 0 bases and J by 3 bases, leaving 12 bases between them. The CDR3 spans 15 residues. Germline-derived CDR1 and CDR2 are SGHDN and FVKESK. The CDR3 protein is CASSQDYDSGYEQYF. The CDR3, as DNA: TGTGCCAGCAGCCAAGATTACGACTCTGGCTACGAGCAGTACTTC.

The chain carries TRBV5-1 and TRBJ2-7, with D maybe TRBD1 (6 bases). Trimming stripped 2 bases from V and 1 base from J, with 19 bases between. Looked up from germline, CDR1 is SGHRS and CDR2 is YFSETQ. The CDR3 runs to 17 residues. The CDR3 here is CASSFLAEGVGSYEQYF. CDR3 bases: TGCGCCAGCAGCTTTCTCGCCGAGGGGGTTGGATCCTACGAGCAGTACTTC.

The rearrangement links TRBV6-4 to TRBJ2-6; D unclear. Deletions cut 0 bases from V and 2 bases from J, with 11 bases between. Germline CDR1 is MRHNA and CDR2 is SNTAGT. CDR3 length equals 17 residues. CDR3 loop: CASSDSRHTPGANVLTF. The CDR3, as DNA: TGTGCCAGCAGTGACTCGAGACACACCCCTGGGGCCAACGTCCTGACTTTC.

This chain links TRBV7-8 with TRBJ1-1; TRBD1 might be the D (5 bases). The CDR3 length is 15 residues. The germline V gene has CDR1 SGHVS and CDR2 FQNEAQ. With 2 bases removed from V and 1 base from J, the gap between germline ends came to 11 bases. The DNA of the CDR3 is TGTGCCAGCAGCTTAACGCAGGGAAAGAACACTGAAGCTTTCTTT. Protein product: CASSLTQGKNTEAFF.

Ten or more counts support this clone. The rearrangement joins TRBV13 to TRBJ2-2, with D possibly being TRBD2 (8 bases). The CDR3 spans 17 residues. V lost 1 base to trimming and J lost 4 bases, with 16 bases between them. In germline, CDR1 is PRHDT, CDR2 FYEKMQ (reference sequence). CDR3 nucleotide sequence: TGTGCCAGCAGCTTAGACGCCGGGAGGGGGCCCACCGGGGAGCTGTTTTTT. It encodes CASSLDAGRGPTGELFF. Full variable domain (rest looked up from reference TRBV13 and TRBJ2-2): AAGVIQSPRHLIKEKRETATLKCYPIPRHDTVYWYQQGPGQDPQFLISFYEKMQSDKGSIPDRFSAQQFSDYHSELNMSSLELGDSALYFCASSLDAGRGPTGELFFGEGSRLTVL.

V usage is TRBV2 and J usage is TRBJ2-7; 9 bases align to TRBD1. The CDR3 extends over 14 amino acids. Germline assignment: CDR1 SNHLY and CDR2 FYNNEI. V lost 2 bases and J lost 5; bases outside the gene matches: 4. The CDR3 sequence is CASSEPQGAHEQYF. The CDR3 nucleotides read TGTGCCAGCAGTGAACCACAGGGGGCACACGAGCAGTACTTC.

This chain joins TRBV19 and TRBJ1-6; TRBD1 agrees at 7 bases. The CDR3 runs 14 residues. Germline assignment: CDR1 LNHDA and CDR2 SQIVND (reference sequence). V lost 9 bases to trimming and J lost 5 bases; unmatched junction nucleotides: 7. CDR3 in DNA: TGTGCCAGCGGCACCGGGACAGATAATTCACCCCTCCACTTT. Protein sequence: CASGTGTDNSPLHF.

The gene calls are TRBV7-7 and TRBJ2-5; D remains ambiguous. Looked up from germline, CDR1 is SSHAT and CDR2 is FNYEAQ (reference sequence). The CDR3 is 15 residues long. The V and J ends lost 2 bases and 2 bases respectively, with 12 bases between them. The CDR3 region is CASSLNLARQETQYF. The CDR3 bases are TGTGCCAGCAGCTTAAACTTGGCTAGACAAGAGACCCAGTACTTC.

This clone was seen only once. This chain uses TRBV2 with TRBJ2-5; D ambiguous. CDR1 is SNHLY and CDR2 is FYNNEI in the germline V gene. Trimming pared 6 bases from V and 4 bases from J, leaving 15 bases between. The CDR3 sequence is 14 residues long. Here the CDR3 DNA reads TGTGCCAGCAGGCCACGCCACGGGTCAGAGACCCAGTACTTC. Translated: CASRPRHGSETQYF.

The chain carries TRBV28 and TRBJ1-2, with D possibly matching TRBD1 (5 bases). The V end was cut by 4 bases, the J end by 7 bases, with 13 bases between. Germline-derived CDR1 and CDR2 are MDHEN and SYDVKM. This CDR3 has 13 residues. The CDR3 region is CASSSPPGGGYTF. The CDR3 DNA sequence: TGTGCCAGCAGTTCCCCCCCGGGGGGTGGCTACACCTTC.